This entry features one TCR beta chain sequence. Its antigen remains undetermined. The input lacks base qualities; no much larger clone sits a single base away. V loses 9 bases, J loses 4 bases, and the germline ends lie 17 bases apart. Taken from cysteine to phenylalanine, the CDR3 has 14 residues. The entry retains the CDR3 DNA only, 42 bases that are in frame from base 1. Taken from the germline V gene (reference sequence), the CDR1 and CDR2 loops are LNHDA and SQIVND. The trial excluded patients who had a history of autoimmune disease or were on systemic immunosuppression. Peripheral blood for TCR sequencing was collected from all dose cohorts at baseline, on cycle 4 day 1, and on cycle 7 day 1. Samples came from an open-label, multicenter, first-in-human phase I dose-escalation trial of ivuxolimab. Adults with locally advanced or metastatic melanoma, renal cell, hepatocellular, or head and neck squamous cell carcinoma were enrolled in the trial. Before TCR sequencing, CD4+ T cells and CD8+ T cells from peripheral blood were sorted into separate populations.

These data are taken from a study of OX40 agonist ivuxolimab in advanced cancers. Concerning the study at large: The costimulatory receptor OX40 (CD134) was targeted by ivuxolimab, a fully human IgG2 agonistic monoclonal antibody. The monotherapy dose-escalation portion (N = 52 patients) of the phase I ivuxolimab trial is reported in the paper. In the dose-escalation cohort, nearly 85% of patients were male, and the mean age was 60 years with a range of roughly 23 to 79. Partial responses occurred in three dose-escalation patients, of whom one had hepatocellular carcinoma and two had cutaneous melanoma. Intravenous ivuxolimab was administered to patients every 2 weeks at six dose levels: 0.01, 0.1, 0.3, 1.5, 3 and 10 mg/kg. The purpose of peripheral TCRbeta sequencing was to test whether ivuxolimab changed TCR sequence diversity and led to clonal T-cell expansion. Of the 50 to 55 patients in dose escalation, some 19 had hepatocellular carcinoma, some 15 had melanoma, 9 had renal cell carcinoma and 9 had head and neck cancer. Prior anti-PD-1, anti-PD-L1 or anti-CTLA-4 therapy was permitted, and 30% to 45% of dose-escalation patients had received checkpoint inhibitors. On the study overall, not on this receptor specifically: Low levels of normalized T-cell clonal expansion were also seen in some patients who did not respond. In the 0.1-3.0 mg/kg groups, partial responders were among the patients with the lowest normalized peripheral clonal expansion, particularly in CD8+ T cells. After ivuxolimab, CD8+ T cells had more expanded clones than CD4+ T cells on average. Which antigens the clonally expanded peripheral T cells were specific for was not determined. Clonal expansion of both CD4+ and CD8+ blood T cells was observed from baseline to week 6 at doses 0.1 to 3.0 mg/kg.

To sequence the TCRbeta CDR3 region, genomic DNA was isolated from the sorted cells. The immunoSEQ Assay was used for sequencing of TCRbeta CDR3 regions. Entries here come from immuneACCESS through TCRdb and include only in-frame sequences with V and J called. Some clones fail to appear in such tables; in the studies checked, an unresolved V gene covers under half of the shortfall, and the cause of the remainder is unknown. In this sample the table shows around 79,000 clones, 88% of which occur a single time. The ten largest clones capture around 4.1% of the sample. The sequence was collected from an adult with an advanced solid tumor such as melanoma, head and neck, liver or kidney cancer. In this chain, TRBV19 is recombined with TRBJ2-3; TRBD2 is a possible D gene, resting on 6 matching bases. The sample consisted of CD4+ or CD8+ T cells sorted from blood, taken in a trial of the OX40 agonist ivuxolimab. The DNA sequence is as follows: TGTGCCAGCTCGGGAGCGCCGAGGGCAGATACGCAGTATTTT. Translated, this is CASSGAPRADTQYF.